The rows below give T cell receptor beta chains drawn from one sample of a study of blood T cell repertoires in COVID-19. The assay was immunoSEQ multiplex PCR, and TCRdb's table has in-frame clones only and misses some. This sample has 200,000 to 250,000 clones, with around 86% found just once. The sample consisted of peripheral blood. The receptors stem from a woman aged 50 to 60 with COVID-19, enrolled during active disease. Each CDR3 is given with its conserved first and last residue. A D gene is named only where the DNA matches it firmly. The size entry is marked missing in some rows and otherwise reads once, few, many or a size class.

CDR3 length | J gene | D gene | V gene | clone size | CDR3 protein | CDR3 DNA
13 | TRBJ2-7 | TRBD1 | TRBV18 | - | CASSRDSSYEQYF | TGTGCCAGCTCAAGGGACAGCTCCTACGAGCAGTACTTC
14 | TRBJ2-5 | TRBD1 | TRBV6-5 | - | CASSHRGRQETQYF | TGTGCCAGCAGTCACAGGGGGCGCCAAGAGACCCAGTACTTC
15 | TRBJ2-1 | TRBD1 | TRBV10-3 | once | CAISEWDRAGNEQFF | TGTGCCATCAGTGAGTGGGACAGGGCGGGCAATGAGCAGTTCTTC
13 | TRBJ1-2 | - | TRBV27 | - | CASSLSINYGYTF | TGTGCCAGCAGTTTATCCATCAACTATGGCTACACCTTC
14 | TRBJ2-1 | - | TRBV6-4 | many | CASSEGVLGHEQFF | TGTGCCAGCAGTGAGGGAGTCTTAGGGCATGAGCAGTTCTTC
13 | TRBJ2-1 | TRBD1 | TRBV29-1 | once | CSVSGTGESEQFF | TGCAGCGTGTCCGGGACAGGGGAGAGCGAGCAGTTCTTC
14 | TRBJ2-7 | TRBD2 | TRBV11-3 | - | CASTYGRGGKEQYF | TGTGCCAGCACCTATGGAAGGGGAGGGAAAGAGCAGTACTTC
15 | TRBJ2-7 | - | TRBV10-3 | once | CAIRGSGGERGEQYF | TGTGCCATCAGGGGGTCCGGAGGGGAGAGAGGCGAGCAGTACTTC
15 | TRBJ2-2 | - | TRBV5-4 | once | CASTKDSPNTGELFF | TGTGCCAGCACCAAAGACTCTCCGAACACCGGGGAGCTGTTTTTT
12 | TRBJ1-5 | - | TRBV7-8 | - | CASSPDRGPQHF | TGTGCCAGCAGCCCGGATCGGGGGCCCCAGCATTTT
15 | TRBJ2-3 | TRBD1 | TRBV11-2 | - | CASSLGQGGPDTQYF | TGTGCCAGCAGCCTAGGACAGGGAGGCCCAGATACGCAGTATTTT
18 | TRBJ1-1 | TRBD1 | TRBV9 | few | CASSPKPAGTGSNTEAFF | TGTGCCAGCAGCCCTAAGCCGGCCGGGACAGGGAGTAACACTGAAGCTTTCTTT
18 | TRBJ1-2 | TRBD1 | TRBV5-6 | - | CASSLAFLPGQGYDGYTF | TGTGCCAGCAGCTTGGCTTTCCTTCCGGGACAGGGGTATGATGGCTACACCTTC
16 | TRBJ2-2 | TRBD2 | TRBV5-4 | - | CASSHGLAVNTGELFF | TGTGCCAGCAGCCACGGACTAGCGGTGAACACCGGGGAGCTGTTTTTT
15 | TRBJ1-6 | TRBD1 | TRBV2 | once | CASNFPQGHNSPLHF | TGTGCCAGCAATTTCCCACAGGGGCATAATTCACCCCTCCACTTT
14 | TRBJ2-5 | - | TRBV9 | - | CASSVGSLGETQYF | TGTGCCAGCAGCGTAGGTAGTCTAGGAGAGACCCAGTACTTC
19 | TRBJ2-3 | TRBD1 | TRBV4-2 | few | CASSLGQGLVPSRTDTQYF | TGTGCCAGCAGCCTCGGACAGGGCCTGGTTCCCAGCCGGACAGATACGCAGTATTTT
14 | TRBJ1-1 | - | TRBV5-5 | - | CASSLQGSITEAFF | TGTGCCAGCAGCTTGCAGGGGAGTATCACTGAAGCTTTCTTT
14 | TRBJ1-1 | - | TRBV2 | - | CASSVGAEGTEAFF | TGTGCCAGCAGTGTGGGGGCTGAGGGCACTGAAGCTTTCTTT
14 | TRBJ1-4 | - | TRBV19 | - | CASSLESSNEKLFF | TGTGCCAGTAGTTTAGAAAGCTCTAATGAAAAACTGTTTTTT
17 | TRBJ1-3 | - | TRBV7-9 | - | CASSPLKGGVSGNTIYF | TGTGCCAGCAGCCCCTTGAAGGGAGGGGTCTCTGGAAACACCATATATTTT
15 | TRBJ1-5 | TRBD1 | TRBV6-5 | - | CASTLGQGGNQPQHF | TGTGCCAGCACCCTCGGACAGGGTGGGAATCAGCCCCAGCATTTT
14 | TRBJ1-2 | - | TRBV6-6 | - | CASSYSAGAYGYTF | TGTGCCAGCAGTTACTCTGCAGGGGCCTATGGCTACACCTTC
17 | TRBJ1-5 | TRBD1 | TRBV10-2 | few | CASRKGTGAYSNQPQHF | TGCGCCAGCAGGAAGGGGACAGGAGCCTATAGCAATCAGCCCCAGCATTTT